The 11 T cell receptor beta chains presented below share a single source sample, sequenced in a study of cytomegalovirus exposure and HLA in healthy donors. A multiplex PCR was run with 60 Vbeta primers and 13 Jbeta primers. Method: immunoSEQ multiplex PCR; TCRdb's copy keeps in-frame clones and lacks some. Altogether more than 85,000 clones are present, approximately 81% being singletons, with the ten largest covering roughly 15%. Sequenced sample: PBMCs. The receptors were sampled from a male donor in good health and CMV-seropositive.

For this clone: The same CDR3 arises from other DNA sequences in this sample as well. V is TRBV30 and J is TRBJ1-1; 11 nucleotides agree with TRBD1. With 3 bases clipped from V and 2 bases from J, the junction kept 5 bases outside the gene matches. The germline V gene encodes CDR1 GTSNPN and CDR2 SVGIG (reference sequence). This CDR3 region has 15 residues. Here the CDR3 reads CAWSAGQGVNTEAFF. CDR3 DNA: TGTGCCTGGAGCGCGGGACAGGGGGTCAACACTGAAGCTTTCTTT. The variable domain in full, with the rest retrieved from reference TRBV30 and TRBJ1-1, is SQTIHQWPATLVQPVGSPLSLECTVEGTSNPNLYWYRQAAGRGLQLLFYSVGIGQISSEVPQNLSASRPQDRQFILSSKKLLLSDSGFYLCAWSAGQGVNTEAFFGQGTRLTVV.

The rearrangement links TRBV27 to TRBJ1-4, with unresolved D. There are 13 residues in the CDR3. Germline V lookup: CDR1 MNHEY, CDR2 SMNVEV (reference sequence). V dropped 8 bases and J dropped 7 bases, with 14 bases sitting between them. CDR3 loop: CASGPEGGEKLFF. DNA of the CDR3: TGTGCCAGCGGACCGGAGGGTGGTGAAAAACTGTTTTTT.

The sample holds one count of this clone. V gene TRBV7-2 combines with J gene TRBJ2-2, with TRBD2 matching 9 bases. Germline V gene data show CDR1 as SGHTA and CDR2 as FQGNSA. V was clipped by 1 base and J by 3 bases; unmatched bases: 6. The CDR3 totals 17 residues. Here the CDR3 reads CASSLDSGLADTGELFF. In nucleotides, the CDR3 is TGTGCCAGCAGCTTAGACTCGGGACTAGCCGACACCGGGGAGCTGTTTTTT.

The chain is built from TRBV5-1 and TRBJ2-3, with TRBD1 matching over 10 bases. Germline CDR1 SGHRS, CDR2 YFSETQ. The CDR3 length is 15 residues. V lost 4 bases, J lost 3 bases, and 5 bases stayed unmatched. The CDR3 bases are TGCGCCAGCAGCCAGACAGGGGGCGGGACAGATACGCAGTATTTT. This codes for CASSQTGGGTDTQYF.

This sequence joins TRBV19 and TRBJ2-1; a possible D gene is TRBD1 (5 bases). Trimming took 6 bases from V and 8 from J, leaving 23 bases between them. Germline CDR1 is LNHDA and CDR2 is SQIVND (reference sequence). CDR3 length: 16 amino acids. CDR3 region: CASSIAQGLGPHEQFF. The CDR3 DNA follows: TGTGCCAGTAGCATCGCCCAGGGTTTGGGGCCTCATGAGCAGTTCTTC.

This clone was seen a handful of times. This chain joins TRBV5-1 and TRBJ2-1; D may be TRBD1 (6 bases). The CDR3 consists of 15 residues. V was cut by 5 bases and J by 4 bases, with 16 bases left in between. Germline CDR1 and CDR2: SGHRS and YFSETQ. The CDR3 sequence is CASRNVGTLYNEQFF. The CDR3 DNA sequence: TGCGCCAGCAGGAATGTCGGGACACTTTACAATGAGCAGTTCTTC.

The chain couples TRBV2 to TRBJ1-2; 8 nucleotides agree with TRBD1. V lost 4 bases to trimming and J lost 8 bases; unmatched junction nucleotides: 9. The germline V gene encodes CDR1 SNHLY and CDR2 FYNNEI. CDR3 length: 14 amino acids. The CDR3 loop is CASSGQGIFGGYTF. CDR3 DNA sequence: TGTGCCAGCAGTGGACAGGGGATTTTCGGCGGCTACACCTTC.

The chain recombines TRBV30 with TRBJ1-2; a weak D match, TRBD1 (5 bases). Germline loops: CDR1 GTSNPN, CDR2 SVGIG (reference sequence). This CDR3 spans 13 amino acids. V lost 5 bases and J 8 bases, leaving 18 bases between the germline ends. CDR3 residues: CAWSLGGSDGYTF. CDR3 nucleotide sequence: TGTGCCTGGTCCCTGGGGGGAAGTGACGGCTACACCTTC.

This clone occurred a few times. The chain has TRBV11-3 and TRBJ2-5, with 7 bases identical to TRBD2. CDR1 and CDR2 from the germline V gene are SGHNT and YENEEA. The CDR3 extends over 14 amino acids. Unmatched junction bases numbered 1, after V lost 1 base and J lost 2 bases. This CDR3 reads CASSLGTSQETQYF. In nucleotides, the CDR3 is TGTGCCAGCAGCTTAGGGACTAGTCAAGAGACCCAGTACTTC. Combining the CDR3 with reference TRBV11-3 and TRBJ2-5 gives the whole variable domain EAGVVQSPRYKIIEKKQPVAFWCNPISGHNTLYWYLQNLGQGPELLIRYENEEAVDDSQLPKDRFSAERLKGVDSTLKIQPAELGDSAVYLCASSLGTSQETQYFGPGTRLLVL.

This clone was counted once. This sequence joins TRBV25-1 and TRBJ1-5, with D tentatively TRBD1 (5 bases). CDR3 length: 17 amino acids. Trimming cost V 2 bases and J 2 bases, with 16 bases left between them. Germline CDR1 is MGHDK and CDR2 is SYGVNS. The CDR3 protein is CASSEGGGGFGNQPQHF. The CDR3 bases are TGTGCCAGCAGTGAAGGAGGTGGGGGGTTCGGCAATCAGCCCCAGCATTTT.

V usage is TRBV28 and J usage is TRBJ1-2, with D possibly TRBD1 on 5 matching bases. The V end lost 2 bases, the J end lost 4 bases, and 11 bases lay between the germline ends. The germline V gene encodes CDR1 MDHEN and CDR2 SYDVKM. This CDR3 has 14 residues. This CDR3 is CASSLDSQFYGYTF. Here the CDR3 DNA reads TGTGCCAGCAGTTTAGACAGCCAATTCTATGGCTACACCTTC.